Sequencing of this T cell receptor (beta chain) was carried out in a study of cytomegalovirus exposure and HLA in healthy donors. Broader study findings: Using a false discovery rate of 0.05, a later analysis showed that approximately 17,000 TCR beta sequences were associated with HLA alleles. The authors excluded some V segments, including TRBV6-2 and TRBV6-3, as indistinguishable.

Only a few counts were recorded for this clone. Its antigen is still unknown. Germline V gene data show CDR1 as MDHEN and CDR2 as SYDVKM. This CDR3 contains 14 residues. Between the trimmed V and J ends, which lost 5 bases and 1 base, there was a span of 8 bases. Healthy bone marrow donors made up the donor group. The PCR was carried out with 60 Vbeta primers and 13 Jbeta primers. Some clones are missing from TCRdb's copy, which holds only in-frame ones; the method was immunoSEQ multiplex PCR. This sample has about 130,000 clones, with 80% found just once. This sequence was found in a man aged 25-45 years in good health. The sequenced sample was PBMCs. The chain uses TRBV28 and TRBJ2-2; D perhaps matches TRBD1 (5 bases). CDR3: CASSPTGNTGELFF. In DNA, the CDR3 is TGTGCCAGCAGTCCCACAGGGAACACCGGGGAGCTGTTTTTT.